This T cell receptor (beta chain) was sequenced in a study of T cells in Graves' hyperthyroidism and ophthalmopathy. What was amplified from RNA transcripts were TCR beta CDR3 regions. HTBI primers drove first-round RT-PCR of the TCR CDR3. TCRdb itself ran the multiplex PCR reads through MiXCR, one entry per CDR3 protein. The sample shows 490,000 or so distinct CDR3 sequences, about 15% of them seen only once. The V and J ends lost 6 bases and 7 bases respectively, with 15 bases between them. In germline, CDR1 is MDHEN, CDR2 SYDVKM. The CDR3 is 14 amino acids. The sample holds a few counts of this clonotype.

The clonotype was recovered from a woman in her twenties or thirties with Graves' ophthalmopathy. The specimen sequenced was blood. The chain is built from TRBV28 and TRBJ1-4; a possible D gene is TRBD1 (5 bases). The CDR3 loop reads CASSPGRAGEKLFF. In DNA form, the CDR3 reads TGTGCCAGCAGCCCGGGACGAGCGGGTGAAAAACTGTTTTTT.